This TCR beta chain was identified in a study of immune heterogeneity within non-small cell lung tumors. General observations from the study: Statistically, local T-cell clonality exhibited a moderate yet significant correlation with local tumor mutational burden (R about 0.3). Dominant CDR3 beta clonotypes repeated across a patient's tumor loci, while different loci held unique high-frequency clones. Between one patient and another, high-frequency T-cell receptor beta clonotypes were largely distinct.

As to this clonotype: Its antigen is currently unknown.

Template came from bulk tumor genomic DNA, at approximately 600 ng per sample. Surgeons took several biopsies per primary tumor, spaced far apart, during surgery. Curative surgery was undertaken by patients, who had untreated, newly diagnosed non-small cell lung cancer. Everyone who gave samples had just been diagnosed with non-small cell lung cancer and was having surgery with curative intent. Trimming at V came to 6 bases and at J to 7 bases, leaving 10 bases not matched to a gene. Germline values: CDR1 DFQATT, CDR2 SNEGSKA (reference sequence). This CDR3 spans 14 amino acids. A multiplex PCR containing 32 V primers and 13 J primers was used to amplify TCR beta CDR3. TCRdb reanalysed the multiplex PCR reads using MiXCR and keeps one entry per CDR3 protein. The table has approximately 20,000 distinct CDR3 sequences, around a quarter seen once; the top ten hold 3.7%.

The sequencing input was lung tumor tissue. This clonotype was sampled from a man aged 35 to 55 with non-small cell lung cancer. This chain uses TRBV20-1 with TRBJ2-2; TRBD2 matches 8 bases. The CDR3 DNA sequence: TGCAGTGCCAATCGCGGGGGGTTTGGCGGGGAGCTGTTTTTT. Amino acid sequence: CSANRGGFGGELFF.